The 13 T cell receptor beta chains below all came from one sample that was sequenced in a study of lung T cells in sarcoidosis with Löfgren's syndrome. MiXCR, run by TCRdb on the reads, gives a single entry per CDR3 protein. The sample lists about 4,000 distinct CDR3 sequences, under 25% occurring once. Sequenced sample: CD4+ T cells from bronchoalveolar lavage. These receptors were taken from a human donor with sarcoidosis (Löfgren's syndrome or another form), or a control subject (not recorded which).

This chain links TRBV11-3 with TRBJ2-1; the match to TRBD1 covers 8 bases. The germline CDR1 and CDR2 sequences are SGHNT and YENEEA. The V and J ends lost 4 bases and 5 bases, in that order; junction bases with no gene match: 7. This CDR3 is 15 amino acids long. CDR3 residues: CASSSGTGQDNEQFF. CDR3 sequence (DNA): TGTGCCAGCAGCTCTGGCACGGGACAGGACAATGAGCAGTTCTTC. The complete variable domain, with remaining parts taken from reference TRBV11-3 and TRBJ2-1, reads EAGVVQSPRYKIIEKKQPVAFWCNPISGHNTLYWYLQNLGQGPELLIRYENEEAVDDSQLPKDRFSAERLKGVDSTLKIQPAELGDSAVYLCASSSGTGQDNEQFFGPGTRLTVL.

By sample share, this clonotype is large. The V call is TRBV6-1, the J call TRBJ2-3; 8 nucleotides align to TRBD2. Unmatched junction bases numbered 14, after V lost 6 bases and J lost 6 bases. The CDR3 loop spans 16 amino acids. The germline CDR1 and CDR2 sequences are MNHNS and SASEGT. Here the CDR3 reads CASSRPSSGLKDTQYF. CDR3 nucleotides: TGTGCCAGCAGCAGGCCCTCTAGCGGGTTAAAGGATACGCAGTATTTT.

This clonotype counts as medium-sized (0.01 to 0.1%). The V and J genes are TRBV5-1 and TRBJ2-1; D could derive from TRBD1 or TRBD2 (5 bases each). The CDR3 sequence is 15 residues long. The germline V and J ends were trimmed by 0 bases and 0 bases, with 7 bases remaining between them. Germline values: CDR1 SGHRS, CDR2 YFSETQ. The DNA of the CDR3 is TGCGCCAGCAGCTTGGGGGACCGCTCCTACAATGAGCAGTTCTTC. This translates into CASSLGDRSYNEQFF.

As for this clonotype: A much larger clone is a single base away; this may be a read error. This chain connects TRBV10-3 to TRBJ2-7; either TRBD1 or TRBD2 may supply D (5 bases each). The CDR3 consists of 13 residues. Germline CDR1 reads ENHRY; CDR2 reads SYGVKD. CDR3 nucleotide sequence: TGTACCAGCGCCGGGGACGGTTCCTACGAGCAGTACGTC. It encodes CTSAGDGSYEQYV.

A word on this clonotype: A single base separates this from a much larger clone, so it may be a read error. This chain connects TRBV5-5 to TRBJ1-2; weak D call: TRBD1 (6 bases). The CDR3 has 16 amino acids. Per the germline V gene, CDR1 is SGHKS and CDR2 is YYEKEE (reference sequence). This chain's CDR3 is CASSLGLAGDLVGYTF. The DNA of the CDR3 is TGTGCCAGCAGTTTGGGTTTGGCAGGGGATCTGGTCGGCTACACCTTC.

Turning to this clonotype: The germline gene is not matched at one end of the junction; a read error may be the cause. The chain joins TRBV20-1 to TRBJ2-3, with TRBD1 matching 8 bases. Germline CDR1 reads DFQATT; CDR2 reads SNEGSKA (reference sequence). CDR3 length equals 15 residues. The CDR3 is CSALPGTGITDTQYF. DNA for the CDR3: TGCAGTGCTCTTCCAGGGACAGGAATCACAGATACGCAGTACTTT.

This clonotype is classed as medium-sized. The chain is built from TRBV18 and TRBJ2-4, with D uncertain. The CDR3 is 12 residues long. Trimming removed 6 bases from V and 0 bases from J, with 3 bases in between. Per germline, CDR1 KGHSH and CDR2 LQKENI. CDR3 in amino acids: CASSQAKNIQYF. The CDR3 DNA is TGTGCCAGCTCCCAAGCCAAAAACATTCAGTACTTC.

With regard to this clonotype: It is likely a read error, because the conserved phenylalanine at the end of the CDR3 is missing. CDR3 sequence (DNA): TGCGCCAGCAGCCCCGGGACAGGAGGAACTAATGAAAAACTGTTTCTT. This codes for CASSPGTGGTNEKLFL. The chain recombines TRBV7-9 with TRBJ1-4; 8 bases are a match to TRBD1. From germline, CDR1 is SEHNR and CDR2 FQNEAQ (reference sequence). The CDR3 spans 16 residues.

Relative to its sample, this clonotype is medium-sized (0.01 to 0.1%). DNA for the CDR3: TGCAGTGCTAGCGGGGATTACAATGAGCAGTTCTTC. Translating it yields CSASGDYNEQFF. The V call is TRBV20-1, the J call TRBJ2-1, with D tentatively TRBD2 (5 bases). Germline V gene lookup returns CDR1 DFQATT and CDR2 SNEGSKA (reference sequence). V gave up 3 bases and J gave up 4 bases, with 7 bases separating them. The CDR3 contains 12 residues.

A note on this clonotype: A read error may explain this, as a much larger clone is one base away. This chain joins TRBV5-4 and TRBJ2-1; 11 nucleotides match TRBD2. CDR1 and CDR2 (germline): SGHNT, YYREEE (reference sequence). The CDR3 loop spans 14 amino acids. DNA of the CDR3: TGTGCCAGCAGCCCTAGCGGGAGGTTCAATGAGCAGCTCTTC. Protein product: CASSPSGRFNEQLF. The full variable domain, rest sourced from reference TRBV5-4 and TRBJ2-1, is ETGVTQSPTHLIKTRGQQVTLRCSSQSGHNTVSWYQQALGQGPQFIFQYYREEENGRGNFPPRFSGLQFPNYSSELNVNALELDDSALYLCASSPSGRFNEQLFGPGTRLTVL.

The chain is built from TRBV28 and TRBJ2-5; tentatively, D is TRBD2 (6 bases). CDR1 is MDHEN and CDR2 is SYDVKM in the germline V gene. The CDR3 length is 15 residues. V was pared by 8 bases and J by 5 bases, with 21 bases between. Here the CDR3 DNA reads TGTGCCAGCGTCCCCGTCGGGACTGCAAGGGAGACCCAGTACTTC. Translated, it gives CASVPVGTARETQYF.

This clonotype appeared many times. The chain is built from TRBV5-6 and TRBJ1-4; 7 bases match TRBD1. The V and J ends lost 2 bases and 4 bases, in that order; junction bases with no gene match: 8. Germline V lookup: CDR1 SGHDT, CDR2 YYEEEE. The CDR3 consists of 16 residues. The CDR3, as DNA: TGTGCCAGCAGCTTCGGGTCAGGACAGGTTAATGAAAAACTGTTTTTT. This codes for CASSFGSGQVNEKLFF.

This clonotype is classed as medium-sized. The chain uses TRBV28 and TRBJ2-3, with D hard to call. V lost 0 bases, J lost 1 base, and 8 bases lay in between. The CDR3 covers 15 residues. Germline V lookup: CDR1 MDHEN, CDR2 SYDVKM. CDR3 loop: CASSLWGRGTDTQYF. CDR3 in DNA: TGTGCCAGCAGTTTATGGGGTAGAGGCACAGATACGCAGTATTTT.